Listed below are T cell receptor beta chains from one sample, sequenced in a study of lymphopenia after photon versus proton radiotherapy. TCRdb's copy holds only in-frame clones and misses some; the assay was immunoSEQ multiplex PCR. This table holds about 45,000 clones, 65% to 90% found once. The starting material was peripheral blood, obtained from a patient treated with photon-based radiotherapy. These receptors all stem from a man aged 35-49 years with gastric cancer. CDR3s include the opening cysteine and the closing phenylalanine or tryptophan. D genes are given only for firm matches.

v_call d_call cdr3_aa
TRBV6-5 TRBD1 CASSYTGQGDEAFF
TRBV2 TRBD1 CASSEEGQGTGGPQHF
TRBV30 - CAWSPWGSEQYF
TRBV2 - CASRGSTTNYGYTF
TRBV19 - CASTLRDAGNTIYF
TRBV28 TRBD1 CASKDLPGQGANSPLHF
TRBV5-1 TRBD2 CASSNVAGANNEQFF
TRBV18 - CASSPQGEHGYTF
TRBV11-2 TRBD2 CASSSGLAGTGELFF
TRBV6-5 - CASSSPGPFAGEQYF
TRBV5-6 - CASSFQGRNTEAFF
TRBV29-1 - CSVDSRAPYGYTF
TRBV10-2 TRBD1 CASSESLAGGYYGYTF
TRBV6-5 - CASGRERGEQYF
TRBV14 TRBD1 CASSPGTATNEKLFF
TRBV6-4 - CASSPDSKNTEAFF
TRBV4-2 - CASSQSTGSWETQYF
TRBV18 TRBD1 CASSQDRETNYEQYF
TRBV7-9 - CASSLREKSSGNTIYF
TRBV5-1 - CASSLGTYGYTF
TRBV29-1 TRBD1 CSVEKDRGVNEQFF
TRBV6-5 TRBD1 CASRPAGGWFTEAFF
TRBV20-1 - CSARDDYGYTF
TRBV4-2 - CASSQGAQRQYF
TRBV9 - CASSAGTPYSGNTIYF
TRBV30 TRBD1 CAWSLLTGPGETQYF
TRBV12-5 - CASGLEGGGESYEQYF
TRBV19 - CASSTTESSYEQYF
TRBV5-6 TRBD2 CASSFSGGGETQYF
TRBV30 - CAWSGRRAQGTDTQYF
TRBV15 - CATSRGRGGDQPQHF
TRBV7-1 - CASSPDRGNSPLHF
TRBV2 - CAIAKTALNTEAFF
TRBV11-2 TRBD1 CASRLGQGHPYYEQYF
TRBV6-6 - CASSQWTVGELFF
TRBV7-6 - CASSLGTANTEAFF
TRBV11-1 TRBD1 CASSSTGNHNEQFF
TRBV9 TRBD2 CASSVGLAGGLADTQYF
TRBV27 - CASSLGGGGELFF
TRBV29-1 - CSVALDRSNGYTF
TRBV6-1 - CASTDNLNTEAFF
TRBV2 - CANSGGQNYGYTF